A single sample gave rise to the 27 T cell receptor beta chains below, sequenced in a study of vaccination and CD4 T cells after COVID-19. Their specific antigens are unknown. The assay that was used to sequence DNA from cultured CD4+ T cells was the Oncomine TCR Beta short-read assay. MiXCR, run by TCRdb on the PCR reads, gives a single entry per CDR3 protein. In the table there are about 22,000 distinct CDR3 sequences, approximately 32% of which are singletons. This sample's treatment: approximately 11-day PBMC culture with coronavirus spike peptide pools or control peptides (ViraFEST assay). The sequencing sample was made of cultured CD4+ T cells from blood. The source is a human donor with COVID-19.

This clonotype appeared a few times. Written as DNA, the CDR3 is TGCAGTGCTAGAGACGAGTGGAACTATGGCTACACCTTC. Residues: CSARDEWNYGYTF. This rearrangement joins TRBV20-1 to TRBJ1-2; no clear D. The germline V gene has CDR1 DFQATT and CDR2 SNEGSKA (reference sequence). This CDR3 has 13 residues. Trimming removed 0 bases at V and 2 bases at J, with 7 bases between.

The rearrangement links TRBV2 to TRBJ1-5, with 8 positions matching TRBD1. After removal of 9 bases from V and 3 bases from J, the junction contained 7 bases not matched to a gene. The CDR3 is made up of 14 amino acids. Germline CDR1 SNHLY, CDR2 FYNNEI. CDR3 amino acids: CASIGQGANQPQHF. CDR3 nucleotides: TGTGCCAGTATAGGACAGGGCGCCAATCAGCCCCAGCATTTT. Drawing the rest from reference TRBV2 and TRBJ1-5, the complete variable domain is EPEVTQTPSHQVTQMGQEVILRCVPISNHLYFYWYRQILGQKVEFLVSFYNNEISEKSEIFDDQFSVERPDGSNFTLKIRSTKLEDSAMYFCASIGQGANQPQHFGDGTRLSIL.

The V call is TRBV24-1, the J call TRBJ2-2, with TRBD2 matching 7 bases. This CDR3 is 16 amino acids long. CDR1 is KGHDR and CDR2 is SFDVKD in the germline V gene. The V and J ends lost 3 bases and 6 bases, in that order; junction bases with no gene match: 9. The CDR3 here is CATSDEQRRGAGELFF. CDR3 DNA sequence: TGTGCCACCAGTGATGAACAGCGACGGGGGGCCGGGGAGCTGTTTTTT.

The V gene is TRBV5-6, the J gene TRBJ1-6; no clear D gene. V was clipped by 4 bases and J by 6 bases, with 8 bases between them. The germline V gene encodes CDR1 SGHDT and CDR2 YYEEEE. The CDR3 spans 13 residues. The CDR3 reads CASSREPNSPLHF. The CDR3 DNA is TGTGCCAGCAGCCGCGAACCTAATTCACCCCTCCACTTT.

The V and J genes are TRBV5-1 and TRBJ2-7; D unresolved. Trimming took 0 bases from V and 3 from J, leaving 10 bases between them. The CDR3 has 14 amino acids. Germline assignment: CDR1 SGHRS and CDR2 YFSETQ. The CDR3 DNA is TGCGCCAGCAGCTTGGACAGCACCAGCTACGAGCAGTACTTC. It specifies CASSLDSTSYEQYF.

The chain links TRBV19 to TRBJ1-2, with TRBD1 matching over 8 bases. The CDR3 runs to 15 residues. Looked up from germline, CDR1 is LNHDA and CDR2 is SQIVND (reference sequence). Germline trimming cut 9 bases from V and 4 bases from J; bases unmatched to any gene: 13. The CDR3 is CASRILQGVGYGYTF. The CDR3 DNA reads TGTGCCAGCAGAATCCTACAGGGGGTGGGCTATGGCTACACCTTC.

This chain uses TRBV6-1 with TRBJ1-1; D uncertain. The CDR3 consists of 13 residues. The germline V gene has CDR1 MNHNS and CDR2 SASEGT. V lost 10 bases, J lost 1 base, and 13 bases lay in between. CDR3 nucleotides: TGTGCCACCACCTTAGCGGGGAACACTGAAGCTTTCTTT. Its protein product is CATTLAGNTEAFF.

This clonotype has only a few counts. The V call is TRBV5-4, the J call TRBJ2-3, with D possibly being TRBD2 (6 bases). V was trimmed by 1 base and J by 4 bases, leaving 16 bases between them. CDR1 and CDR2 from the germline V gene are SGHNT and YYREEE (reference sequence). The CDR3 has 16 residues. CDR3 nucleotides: TGTGCCAGCAGCTTGTGGAAACTAGCCGGACCAGATACGCAGTATTTT. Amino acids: CASSLWKLAGPDTQYF.

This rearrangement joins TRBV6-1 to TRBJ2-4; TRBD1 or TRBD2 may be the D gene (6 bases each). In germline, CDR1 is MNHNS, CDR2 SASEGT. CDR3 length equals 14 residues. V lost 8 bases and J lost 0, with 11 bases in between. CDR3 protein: CASREGGAKNIQYF. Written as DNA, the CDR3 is TGTGCCAGCCGAGAGGGGGGAGCCAAAAACATTCAGTACTTC.

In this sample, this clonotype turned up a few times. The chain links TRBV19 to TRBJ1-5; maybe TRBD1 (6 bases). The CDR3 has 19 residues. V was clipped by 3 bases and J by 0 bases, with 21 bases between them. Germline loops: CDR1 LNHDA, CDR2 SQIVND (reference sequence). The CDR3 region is CASSIPPGHDRYSNQPQHF. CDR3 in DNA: TGTGCCAGTAGTATTCCTCCGGGACACGATAGATATAGCAATCAGCCCCAGCATTTT.

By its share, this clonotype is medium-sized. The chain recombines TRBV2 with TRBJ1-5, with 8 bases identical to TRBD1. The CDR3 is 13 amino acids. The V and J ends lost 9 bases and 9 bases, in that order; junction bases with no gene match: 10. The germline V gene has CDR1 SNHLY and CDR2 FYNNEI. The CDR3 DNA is TGTGCCAGGGGCGGACAGGGTGAGGGGCCCCAGCATTTT. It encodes CARGGQGEGPQHF.

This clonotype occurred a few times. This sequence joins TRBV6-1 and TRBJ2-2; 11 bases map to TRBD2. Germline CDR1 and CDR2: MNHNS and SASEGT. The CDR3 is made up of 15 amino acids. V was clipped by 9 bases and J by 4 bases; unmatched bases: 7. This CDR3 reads CASKRLAGSTGELFF. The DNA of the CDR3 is TGTGCCAGTAAGCGACTAGCGGGGAGCACCGGGGAGCTGTTTTTT.

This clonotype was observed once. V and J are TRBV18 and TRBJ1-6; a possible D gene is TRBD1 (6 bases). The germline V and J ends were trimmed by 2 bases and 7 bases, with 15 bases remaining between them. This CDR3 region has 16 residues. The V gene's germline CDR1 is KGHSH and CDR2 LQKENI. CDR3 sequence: CASSPGQGIQNSPLHF. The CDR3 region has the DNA TGTGCCAGCTCACCAGGGCAGGGGATTCAGAATTCACCCCTCCACTTT.

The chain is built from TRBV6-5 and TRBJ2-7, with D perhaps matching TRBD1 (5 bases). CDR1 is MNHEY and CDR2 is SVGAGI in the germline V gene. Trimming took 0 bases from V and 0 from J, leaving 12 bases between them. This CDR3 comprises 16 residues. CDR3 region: CASSYSSGSGSYEQYF. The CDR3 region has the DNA TGTGCCAGCAGTTACTCGTCAGGGTCCGGCTCCTACGAGCAGTACTTC.

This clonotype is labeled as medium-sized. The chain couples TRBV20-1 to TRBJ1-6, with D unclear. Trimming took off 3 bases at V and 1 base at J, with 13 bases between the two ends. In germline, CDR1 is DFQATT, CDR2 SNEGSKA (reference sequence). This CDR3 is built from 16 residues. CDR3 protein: CSARAQARSYNSPLHF. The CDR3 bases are TGCAGTGCTAGGGCTCAGGCCAGGTCCTATAATTCACCCCTCCACTTT.

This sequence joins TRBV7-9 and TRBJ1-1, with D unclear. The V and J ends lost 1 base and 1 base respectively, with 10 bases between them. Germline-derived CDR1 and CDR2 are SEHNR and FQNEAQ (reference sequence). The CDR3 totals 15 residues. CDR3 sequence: CASSLEGGKNTEAFF. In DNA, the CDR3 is TGTGCCAGCAGCTTAGAGGGAGGGAAGAACACTGAAGCTTTCTTT.

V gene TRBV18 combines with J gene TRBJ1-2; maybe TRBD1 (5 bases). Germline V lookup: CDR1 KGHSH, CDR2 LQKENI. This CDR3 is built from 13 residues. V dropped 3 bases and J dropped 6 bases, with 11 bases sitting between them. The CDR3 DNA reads TGTGCCAGCTCACCGACTCGGGGCGATGGCTACACCTTC. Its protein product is CASSPTRGDGYTF.

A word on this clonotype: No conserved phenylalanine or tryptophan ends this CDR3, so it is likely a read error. CDR3 nucleotide sequence: TGTGCCAGCAGTTTACTCGGCACACAGGGCAATCAGCCCCAGCATCTT. Translation gives CASSLLGTQGNQPQHL. The chain combines TRBV27 with TRBJ1-5, with D perhaps TRBD1 (5 bases). Germline V gives CDR1 MNHEY, CDR2 SMNVEV (reference sequence). The V end lost 2 bases, the J end lost 2 bases, and 13 bases lay between the germline ends. This CDR3 has 16 amino acids.

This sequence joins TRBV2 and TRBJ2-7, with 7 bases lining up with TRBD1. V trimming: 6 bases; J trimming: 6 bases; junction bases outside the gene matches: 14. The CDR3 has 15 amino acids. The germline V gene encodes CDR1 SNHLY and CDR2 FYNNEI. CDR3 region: CASSEGQPSVAEQYF. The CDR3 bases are TGTGCCAGCAGCGAGGGACAGCCCTCGGTTGCCGAGCAGTACTTC.

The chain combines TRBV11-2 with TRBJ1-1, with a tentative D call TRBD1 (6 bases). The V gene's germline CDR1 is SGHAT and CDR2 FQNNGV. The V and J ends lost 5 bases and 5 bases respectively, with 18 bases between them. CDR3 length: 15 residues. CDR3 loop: CASSRAEGVETEAFF. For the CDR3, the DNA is TGTGCCAGCAGCCGTGCTGAGGGGGTTGAGACTGAAGCTTTCTTT. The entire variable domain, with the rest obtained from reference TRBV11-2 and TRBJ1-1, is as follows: EAGVAQSPRYKIIEKRQSVAFWCNPISGHATLYWYQQILGQGPKLLIQFQNNGVVDDSQLPKDRFSAERLKGVDSTLKIQPAKLEDSAVYLCASSRAEGVETEAFFGQGTRLTVV.

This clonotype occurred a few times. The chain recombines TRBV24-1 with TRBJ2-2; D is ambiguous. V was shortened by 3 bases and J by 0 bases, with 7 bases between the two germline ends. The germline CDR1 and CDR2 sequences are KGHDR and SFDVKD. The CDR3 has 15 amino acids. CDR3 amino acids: CATSDTVTNTGELFF. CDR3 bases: TGTGCCACCAGTGATACGGTAACGAACACCGGGGAGCTGTTTTTT.

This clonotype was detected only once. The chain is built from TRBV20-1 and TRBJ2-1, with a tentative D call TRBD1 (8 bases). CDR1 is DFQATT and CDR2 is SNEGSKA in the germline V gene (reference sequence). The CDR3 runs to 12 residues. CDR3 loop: CSRQGRDNEQFF. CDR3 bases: TGCAGCAGACAGGGGAGGGACAATGAGCAGTTCTTC.

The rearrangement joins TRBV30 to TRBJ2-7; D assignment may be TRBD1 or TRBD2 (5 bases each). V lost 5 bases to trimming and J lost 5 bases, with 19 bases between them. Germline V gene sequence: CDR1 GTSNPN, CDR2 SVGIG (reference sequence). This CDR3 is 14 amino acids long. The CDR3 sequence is CAWGSGRQPHEQYF. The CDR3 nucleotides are TGTGCCTGGGGTTCGGGACGGCAGCCCCACGAGCAGTACTTC.

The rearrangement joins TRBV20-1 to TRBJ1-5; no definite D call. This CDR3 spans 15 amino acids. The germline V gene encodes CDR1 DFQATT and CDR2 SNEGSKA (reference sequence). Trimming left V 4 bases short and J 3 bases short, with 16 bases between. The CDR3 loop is CSATSSVYNNQPQHF. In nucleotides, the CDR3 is TGCAGTGCTACCAGTTCCGTCTATAACAATCAGCCCCAGCATTTT.

CDR3 loop: CASALRRAGGETQYF. CDR3 sequence (DNA): TGTGCTAGTGCCCTCCGGAGGGCGGGGGGGGAGACCCAGTACTTC. The V gene is TRBV12-5, the J gene TRBJ2-5; 9 nucleotides match TRBD2. The CDR3 has 15 residues. The V gene's germline CDR1 is LGHNT and CDR2 FRNRAP. V lost 7 bases to trimming and J lost 5 bases; unmatched junction nucleotides: 11.

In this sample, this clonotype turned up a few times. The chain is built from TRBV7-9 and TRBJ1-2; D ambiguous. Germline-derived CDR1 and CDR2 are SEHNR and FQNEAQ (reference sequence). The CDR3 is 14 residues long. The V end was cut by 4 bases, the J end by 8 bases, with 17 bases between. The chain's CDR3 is CASSSRAGSGGYTF. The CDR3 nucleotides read TGTGCCAGCAGCTCTAGGGCTGGAAGTGGCGGCTACACCTTC.

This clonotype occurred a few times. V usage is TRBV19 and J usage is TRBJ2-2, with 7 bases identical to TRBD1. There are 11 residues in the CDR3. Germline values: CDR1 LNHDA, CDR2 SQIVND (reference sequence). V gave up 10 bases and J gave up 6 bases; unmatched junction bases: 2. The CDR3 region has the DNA TGTGCCACCGGACAGGCCGGGGAGCTGTTTTTT. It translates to CATGQAGELFF. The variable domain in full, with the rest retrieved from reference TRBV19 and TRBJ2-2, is DGGITQSPKYLFRKEGQNVTLSCEQNLNHDAMYWYRQDPGQGLRLIYYSQIVNDFQKGDIAEGYSVSREKKESFPLTVTSAQKNPTAFYLCATGQAGELFFGEGSRLTVL.